The sequence of this T cell receptor (beta chain) was determined in a study of cytomegalovirus exposure and HLA in healthy donors. The V gene lost 4 bases and the J gene lost 2 bases, with 12 bases spanning the gap. The CDR3 has 14 residues. Germline values: CDR1 MNHEY, CDR2 SVGAGI. The PCR ran on 60 Vbeta and 13 Jbeta primers. Profiling relied on immunoSEQ multiplex PCR, and the TCRdb table lists in-frame clones only, not all of them. The table records about 160,000 clones, about 75% of them present only once. As for this clone: Other DNA sequences of this sample code for an identical CDR3.

This sequence joins TRBV6-5 and TRBJ2-7, with a weak D call TRBD2 (6 bases). Sequencing was carried out using PBMCs. The clonotype comes from a female donor in good health and CMV-seronegative. CDR3 DNA: TGTGCCAGCAGTTCCGACGGGGGACCCTACGAGCAGTACTTC. It is translated as CASSSDGGPYEQYF.